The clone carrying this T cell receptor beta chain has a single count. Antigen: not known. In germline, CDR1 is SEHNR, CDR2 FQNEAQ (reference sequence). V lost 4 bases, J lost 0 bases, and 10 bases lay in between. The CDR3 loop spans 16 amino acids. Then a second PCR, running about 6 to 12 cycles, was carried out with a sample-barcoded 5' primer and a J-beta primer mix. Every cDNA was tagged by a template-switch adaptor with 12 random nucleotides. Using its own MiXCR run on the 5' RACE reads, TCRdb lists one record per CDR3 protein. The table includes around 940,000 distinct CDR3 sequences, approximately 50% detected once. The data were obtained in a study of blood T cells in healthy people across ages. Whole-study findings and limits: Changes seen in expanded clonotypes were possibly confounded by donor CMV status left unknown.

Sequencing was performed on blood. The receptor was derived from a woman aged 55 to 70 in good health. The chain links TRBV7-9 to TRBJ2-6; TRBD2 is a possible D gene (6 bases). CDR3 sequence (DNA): TGTGCCAGCAGCTCACTGGGGGGCTCTGGGGCCAACGTCCTGACTTTC. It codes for CASSSLGGSGANVLTF.